A selection of T cell receptor beta chains follows, all from one sample in a study of cytomegalovirus exposure and HLA in healthy donors. Some clones are missing from TCRdb's copy, which holds only in-frame ones; the method was immunoSEQ multiplex PCR. The data show some 140,000 clones, roughly 77% seen once. Sequenced: PBMCs. The origin of the receptors is a man younger than 40 in good health and CMV-seropositive. Both conserved end residues are part of each CDR3. D genes are given only for firm matches. The listing skips clone size in some rows; elsewhere it reads once, few, many or a size class.

j_gene,d_gene,v_gene,abundance,CDR3aa,CDR3nt
TRBJ2-1,TRBD1,TRBV10-3,.,CAISSRRDRNNEQFF,TGTGCCATCAGTTCACGACGGGACAGAAACAATGAGCAGTTCTTC
TRBJ2-7,.,TRBV18,.,CASSPAAEAYEQYF,TGTGCCAGCTCACCAGCAGCGGAGGCCTACGAGCAGTACTTC
TRBJ2-7,TRBD1,TRBV5-8,few,CASSLGQGFRGEQYF,TGTGCCAGCAGCCTGGGACAGGGGTTCCGTGGCGAGCAGTACTTC
TRBJ1-4,TRBD1,TRBV29-1,.,CSGQGTNEKLFF,TGCAGCGGACAGGGGACTAATGAAAAACTGTTTTTT
TRBJ2-2,.,TRBV5-4,.,CASSLWTAGFTGELFF,TGTGCCAGCAGCTTGTGGACTGCGGGGTTCACCGGGGAGCTGTTTTTT
TRBJ1-1,TRBD1,TRBV4-1,.,CASSLWTGNTEAFF,TGCGCCAGCAGCCTCTGGACAGGGAACACTGAAGCTTTCTTT
TRBJ1-3,.,TRBV25-1,.,CASSPRVATGNTIYF,TGTGCCAGCAGTCCCCGGGTCGCAACAGGGAACACCATATATTTT
TRBJ2-1,.,TRBV6-5,once,CASKGSVDNEQFF,TGTGCCAGCAAGGGTAGCGTAGACAATGAGCAGTTCTTC
TRBJ2-1,TRBD1,TRBV11-3,.,CASSLAGTGNNEQFF,TGTGCCAGCAGCTTAGCCGGGACAGGGAACAATGAGCAGTTCTTC
TRBJ2-5,TRBD2,TRBV5-1,.,CASSPGGGPGETQYF,TGCGCCAGCAGCCCTGGCGGGGGGCCAGGAGAGACCCAGTACTTC
TRBJ1-2,.,TRBV2,.,CASSPGVGSGTF,.
TRBJ1-5,TRBD1,TRBV5-5,.,CASSRGQGNQPQHF,TGTGCCAGCAGCCGGGGACAGGGGAATCAGCCCCAGCATTTT
TRBJ2-7,TRBD1,TRBV5-8,once,CASSPTGISYEQYF,TGTGCCAGCAGCCCGACAGGGATCTCCTACGAGCAGTACTTC
TRBJ2-2,TRBD2,TRBV7-3,.,CASSPGGEYLSGELFF,TGTGCCAGCAGCCCCGGGGGGGAATACTTGAGCGGGGAGCTGTTTTTT
TRBJ2-5,.,TRBV11-1,.,CASSLDSPETQYF,TGTGCCAGCAGCTTAGACAGTCCGGAGACCCAGTACTTC
TRBJ2-3,TRBD2,TRBV6-5,.,CASSGTISRTDTQYF,TGTGCCAGCAGCGGGACTATCTCTCGCACAGATACGCAGTATTTT
TRBJ2-5,TRBD2,TRBV7-2,.,CASSSNPASGGMETQYF,TGTGCCAGCAGCTCAAACCCGGCTAGCGGGGGGATGGAGACCCAGTACTTC
TRBJ2-7,.,TRBV7-9,.,CASSLSAASSYEQYF,TGTGCCAGCAGCTTAAGCGCGGCGAGCTCCTACGAGCAGTACTTC
TRBJ1-2,TRBD1,TRBV5-6,.,CASSTGTAYGYTF,TGTGCCAGCAGCACCGGGACAGCCTATGGCTACACCTTC
TRBJ2-1,TRBD2,TRBV6-4,.,CASSERGGYNEQFF,TGTGCCAGCAGTGAGCGGGGGGGCTACAATGAGCAGTTCTTC
TRBJ1-1,.,TRBV27,.,CAVETNTEAFF,TGTGCGGTGGAGACGAACACTGAAGCTTTCTTT
TRBJ2-7,.,TRBV7-2,.,CASSEGGTHYEQYF,TGTGCCAGCTCAGAAGGCGGAACCCACTACGAGCAGTACTTC
TRBJ2-1,TRBD2,TRBV5-6,.,CASSYSGRRNEQFF,TGTGCCAGCAGCTATAGCGGGAGAAGGAATGAGCAGTTCTTC
TRBJ2-7,TRBD1,TRBV4-2,.,CASSQDRSWEQYF,TGTGCCAGCAGCCAGGACAGGTCGTGGGAGCAGTACTTC
TRBJ1-5,.,TRBV10-3,once,CAISESGDDDNQPQHF,TGTGCCATCAGTGAGTCAGGGGATGATGACAATCAGCCCCAGCATTTT
TRBJ1-5,TRBD1,TRBV18,.,CASSPLGTANSNQPQHF,TGTGCCAGCTCACCTTTAGGGACAGCTAATAGCAATCAGCCCCAGCATTTT
TRBJ2-5,TRBD1,TRBV5-1,.,CASSPGTGYTETQYF,TGCGCCAGCAGCCCGGGGACAGGTTACACTGAGACCCAGTACTTC
TRBJ2-5,.,TRBV7-9,.,CASSAVTGQETQYF,TGTGCCAGCAGCGCGGTGACAGGCCAAGAGACCCAGTACTTC
TRBJ1-1,.,TRBV27,.,CASSSRRTGRGSSAFF,TGTGCCAGCAGTTCCCGTCGGACCGGCAGGGGATCGTCGGCTTTCTTT
TRBJ2-7,.,TRBV5-1,.,CASSGGQSGYEQYF,TGCGCCAGCAGCGGCGGACAGTCTGGGTACGAGCAGTACTTC
TRBJ2-2,.,TRBV5-8,.,CASRVGHSNTGELFF,TGTGCCAGCAGAGTGGGACACTCGAACACCGGGGAGCTGTTTTTT
TRBJ2-7,TRBD2,TRBV7-6,.,CASSPDSGRAPPYEQYF,TGTGCCAGCAGCCCCGATAGCGGGAGGGCACCCCCCTACGAGCAGTACTTC
TRBJ2-3,TRBD2,TRBV7-9,.,CASSLGTSGGTDTQYF,TGTGCCAGCAGCTTAGGTACTAGCGGGGGCACAGATACGCAGTATTTT
TRBJ2-3,.,TRBV5-1,once,CASSQGPGGDTQYF,TGCGCCAGCAGCCAGGGGCCGGGGGGAGATACGCAGTATTTT
TRBJ2-2,TRBD1,TRBV5-5,.,CASSLAGQERTGELFF,TGTGCCAGCAGCTTGGCTGGACAGGAACGCACCGGGGAGCTGTTTTTT
TRBJ1-6,TRBD1,TRBV25-1,few,CASSRRGQGSPLHF,TGTGCCAGCAGCCGAAGGGGACAGGGTTCCCCCCTCCACTTT
TRBJ1-2,.,TRBV5-4,.,CASSKGHLLYGYTF,TGTGCCAGCAGCAAGGGACATCTACTATATGGCTACACCTTC